Presented here are 5 T cell receptor beta chains from one specimen sequenced in a study of CD8 T cells in ankylosing spondylitis. General study points: What appeared characteristic of ankylosing spondylitis blood was a TCR beta motif of about eight highly homologous variants.

The antigens for these receptors are not known. TCRdb recomputed calls from the 5' RACE reads with MiXCR, one row per CDR3 protein. The table has tens of thousands of distinct CDR3 sequences, about 8.1% seen once. Sequencing was performed on blood, either unsorted or a sorted T cell fraction (not recorded which). Receptors originate from a male donor with ankylosing spondylitis.

This clonotype was picked up a small number of times. This chain links TRBV10-3 with TRBJ2-1, with TRBD2 matching over 8 bases. V dropped 7 bases and J dropped 7; count of bases not matched to a gene: 9. CDR1 is ENHRY and CDR2 is SYGVKD in the germline V gene. CDR3 length: 14 amino acids. The CDR3 DNA follows: TGTGCCATCACTGCGGCTAGCGGGCTGAATGAGCAGTTCTTC. Translating gives CAITAASGLNEQFF.

This clonotype has just a few counts. The chain uses TRBV2 and TRBJ2-1; D uncertain. V lost 2 bases and J lost 7, with 15 bases in between. The CDR3 runs to 15 residues. Germline CDR1 is SNHLY and CDR2 is FYNNEI. CDR3 DNA: TGTGCCAGCAGTGAATCGATATCCCTTTGGAATGAGCAGTTCTTC. Translating gives CASSESISLWNEQFF.

This clonotype was counted only a few times. The chain carries TRBV5-6 and TRBJ2-1; D may be TRBD1 or TRBD2 (5 bases each). Germline V gene sequence: CDR1 SGHDT, CDR2 YYEEEE. Trimming cost V 5 bases and J 8 bases, with 17 bases left between them. The CDR3 has 14 residues. Here the CDR3 reads CASRSGTPSHEQFF. CDR3 bases: TGTGCCAGCAGGTCCGGGACCCCAAGCCATGAGCAGTTCTTC. Drawing the rest from reference TRBV5-6 and TRBJ2-1, the complete variable domain is DAGVTQSPTHLIKTRGQQVTLRCSPKSGHDTVSWYQQALGQGPQFIFQYYEEEERQRGNFPDRFSGHQFPNYSSELNVNALLLGDSALYLCASRSGTPSHEQFFGPGTRLTVL.

V is TRBV6-2 or TRBV6-3 and J is TRBJ2-2, with 9 bases matching TRBD1. V shed 1 base, J shed 6 bases, and the junction held 6 bases outside the gene matches. CDR3 length: 16 amino acids. Germline CDR1 and CDR2: MNHEY and SVGEGT. The CDR3 DNA follows: TGTGCCAGCAGTTACTTTGGACAGGGGAGGTCCGGGGAGCTGTTTTTT. Residues: CASSYFGQGRSGELFF.

The chain links TRBV7-2 to TRBJ2-7; D is tentatively TRBD1 or TRBD2 (6 bases each). Trimming stripped 5 bases from V and 4 bases from J, with 18 bases between. The CDR3 is 15 amino acids. Per germline, CDR1 SGHTA and CDR2 FQGNSA. The chain's CDR3 is CASSGSPGAGYEQYF. The CDR3 region has the DNA TGTGCCAGCAGCGGGTCCCCGGGGGCCGGTTACGAGCAGTACTTC.